The clone carrying this T cell receptor beta chain occurred many times. Its antigen is not identified. Axillary draining lymph nodes of breast cancer patients supplied the node samples. Trimming stripped 3 bases from V and 5 bases from J, with 19 bases between. Germline V gives CDR1 GTSNPN, CDR2 SVGIG (reference sequence). The CDR3 has 15 residues. This entry is derived from a study of breast tumors, draining lymph nodes, adjacent tissues. Each CDR3 protein is one row after TCRdb ran MiXCR on the multiplex PCR reads. The repertoire consists of some 100,000 distinct CDR3 sequences, with 21% occurring once and the leading ten covering roughly 1.2%. Study-level points and caveats: Luminal-like breast cancer showed significantly higher tumor–nontumor repertoire similarity than basal-like. Tumors had less TCR diversity than lymph nodes, more than nontumor tissue.

The receptor's source is a female donor with breast cancer. Some clones in this sample may be carry-over from other donors' samples. The sequenced material came from axillary lymph node tissue. The chain is built from TRBV30 and TRBJ2-5; possibly TRBD1 for D (6 bases). The CDR3 DNA reads TGTGCCTGGAGAGAGGGACAAGGGCTTGGGGAGACCCAGTACTTC. Translated: CAWREGQGLGETQYF.